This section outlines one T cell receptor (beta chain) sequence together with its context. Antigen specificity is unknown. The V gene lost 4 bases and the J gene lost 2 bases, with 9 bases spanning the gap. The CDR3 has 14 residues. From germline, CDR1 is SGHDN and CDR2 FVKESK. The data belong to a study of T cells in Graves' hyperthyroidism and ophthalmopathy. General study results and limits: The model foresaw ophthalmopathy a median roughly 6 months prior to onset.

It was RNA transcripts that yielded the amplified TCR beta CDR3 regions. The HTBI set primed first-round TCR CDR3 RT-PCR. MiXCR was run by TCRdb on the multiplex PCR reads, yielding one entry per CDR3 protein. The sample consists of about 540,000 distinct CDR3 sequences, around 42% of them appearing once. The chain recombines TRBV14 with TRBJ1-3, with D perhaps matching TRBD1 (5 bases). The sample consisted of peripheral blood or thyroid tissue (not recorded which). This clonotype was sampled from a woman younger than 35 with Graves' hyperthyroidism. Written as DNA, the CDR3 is TGTGCCAGCAGCCCCCTCAGGGCTGGAAACACCATATATTTT. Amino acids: CASSPLRAGNTIYF.